The 16 T cell receptor beta chains below all came from one sample that was sequenced in a study of Graves' ophthalmopathy and Graves' hyperthyroidism. Scientists amplified the TCR beta CDR3 regions from RNA transcripts. First-round RT-PCR employed HTBI primers, with a second-round multiplex PCR after it. TCRdb re-derived calls from the multiplex PCR reads in MiXCR, one entry per CDR3 protein. The repertoire holds hundreds of thousands of distinct CDR3 sequences, with over 40% as singletons. Sequences were obtained from peripheral blood. These receptors all come from an adult man with Graves' ophthalmopathy.

V gene TRBV7-3 combines with J gene TRBJ2-2, with TRBD2 identical over 14 bases. The CDR3 has 17 residues. Germline values: CDR1 SGHTA, CDR2 FQGTGA. The ends lost 5 bases at V and 6 bases at J; junction bases unmatched: 8. The CDR3 region has the DNA TGTGCCAGCAGCATGGGACTAGCGGGAGCCGGGGCCGGGGAGCTGTTTTTT. Amino acids: CASSMGLAGAGAGELFF. The whole variable domain, remainder taken from reference TRBV7-3 and TRBJ2-2, is GAGVSQTPSNKVTEKGKYVELRCDPISGHTALYWYRQSLGQGPEFLIYFQGTGAADDSGLPNDRFFAVRPEGSVSTLKIQRTERGDSAVYLCASSMGLAGAGAGELFFGEGSRLTVL.

V and J are TRBV25-1 and TRBJ1-2; TRBD1 matches at 9 bases. CDR3 length equals 14 residues. V shed 3 bases and J 4 bases; nucleotides not matched to a gene: 3. Germline loops: CDR1 MGHDK, CDR2 SYGVNS. The CDR3: CASSESTGGYGYTF. The CDR3 nucleotides read TGTGCCAGCAGTGAGTCGACAGGGGGCTATGGCTACACCTTC.

Regarding this clonotype: The junction differs from germline at one of its ends, possibly a read error. This chain uses TRBV29-1 with TRBJ1-3; D might be TRBD1 (6 bases). Germline V gene sequence: CDR1 SQVTM, CDR2 ANQGSEA. This CDR3 contains 13 residues. This CDR3 reads CSVEADRGSTIYF. The CDR3 nucleotides are TGCAGCGTTGAAGCGGACAGAGGAAGCACCATATATTTT.

CDR3 residues: CASSYEAQETQYF. The CDR3, as DNA: TGTGCCAGCAGCTACGAGGCACAAGAGACCCAGTACTTC. This chain uses TRBV5-5 with TRBJ2-5; D is ambiguous. The CDR3 is 13 residues long. Trimming took off 3 bases at V and 2 bases at J, with 8 bases between the two ends. The germline V gene has CDR1 SGHKS and CDR2 YYEKEE (reference sequence).

This clonotype was seen repeatedly, ten times or more. The chain joins TRBV7-8 to TRBJ2-5; 10 nucleotides line up with TRBD2. Germline lookup yields CDR1 SGHVS and CDR2 FQNEAQ. This CDR3 has 18 residues. The trim removed 1 base at V and 6 bases at J, leaving 14 bases unmatched. This chain's CDR3 is CASSLDVYEREGPQTQYF. Here the CDR3 DNA reads TGTGCCAGCAGCTTAGACGTATACGAGCGGGAGGGCCCCCAGACCCAGTACTTC.

CDR3 amino acids: CANRDGSSGANVLTF. CDR3 in DNA: TGTGCTAACCGGGACGGGAGCTCTGGGGCCAACGTCCTGACTTTC. The chain is built from TRBV25-1 and TRBJ2-6; tentatively, D is TRBD2 (6 bases). Germline loops: CDR1 MGHDK, CDR2 SYGVNS. The CDR3 length is 15 residues.

The gene calls are TRBV13 and TRBJ1-2; 8 positions match TRBD1. Germline trimming cut 2 bases from V and 5 bases from J; bases unmatched to any gene: 4. Germline V gives CDR1 PRHDT, CDR2 FYEKMQ (reference sequence). The CDR3 sequence is 14 residues long. CDR3: CASSLTGQGYGYTF. CDR3 coding DNA: TGTGCCAGCAGCTTAACTGGACAGGGATATGGCTACACCTTC.

The chain employs TRBV29-1 and TRBJ1-2, with unresolved D. Germline loops: CDR1 SQVTM, CDR2 ANQGSEA. V was cut by 8 bases and J by 7 bases, with 20 bases left in between. The CDR3 runs to 13 residues. CDR3 residues: CSQDSPLVAGYTF. In DNA form, the CDR3 reads TGCAGCCAAGATTCGCCTTTGGTTGCTGGCTACACCTTC.

The chain has TRBV12-3 or TRBV12-4 and TRBJ1-2; tentative D call: TRBD1 (6 bases). This CDR3 has 16 amino acids. The V end lost 4 bases, the J end lost 0 bases, and 15 bases lay between the germline ends. In DNA form, the CDR3 reads TGTGCCAGCAGTTACGGGCCGGGACACCCTAACTATGGCTACACCTTC. This encodes CASSYGPGHPNYGYTF.

This clonotype was detected ten times or more. The gene calls are TRBV6-2 or TRBV6-3 and TRBJ1-1; D is uncertain. Germline lookup yields CDR1 MNHEY and CDR2 SVGEGT. Trimming left V 6 bases short and J 6 bases short, with 11 bases between. The CDR3 is made up of 12 amino acids. CDR3 protein: CASRTGRAEAFF. In DNA, the CDR3 is TGTGCCAGCAGAACCGGGAGGGCTGAAGCTTTCTTT.

The DNA of the CDR3 is TGTGCCAGCAGCATTCCGGGACAGGGGGGAGGTGGCTACACCTTC. Protein: CASSIPGQGGGGYTF. The chain uses TRBV7-9 and TRBJ1-2, with 11 bases fitting TRBD1. The length of the CDR3 is 15 residues. The germline V gene encodes CDR1 SEHNR and CDR2 FQNEAQ (reference sequence). Trimming removed 5 bases from V and 7 bases from J; junction bases left unmatched: 9.

In the case of this clonotype: Since a much larger clone is just one base distant, this may be a read error. The V call is TRBV7-9, the J call TRBJ1-3, with D tentatively TRBD1 (5 bases). The CDR3 has 16 residues. V was pared by 7 bases and J by 0 bases, with 16 bases between. CDR1 is SEHNR, CDR2 FQNEAQ, per germline (reference sequence). CDR3 nucleotides: TGTGCCAGCACCTTTCCCCGGGGACGCTCTGGAAACACCATATATTTT. Residues: CASTFPRGRSGNTIYF.

At least ten counts were recorded for this clonotype. The chain recombines TRBV2 with TRBJ2-2; no reliable D call. V was shortened by 2 bases and J by 4 bases, with 11 bases between the two germline ends. The germline V gene has CDR1 SNHLY and CDR2 FYNNEI. This CDR3 comprises 15 residues. The CDR3 nucleotides read TGTGCCAGCAGTGAAAATAGGGCCGGCACCGGGGAGCTGTTTTTT. Protein product: CASSENRAGTGELFF.

This clonotype was counted between two and nine times. The rearrangement joins TRBV20-1 to TRBJ2-7; D remains unclear. Germline values: CDR1 DFQATT, CDR2 SNEGSKA (reference sequence). V was clipped by 0 bases and J by 2 bases, with 11 bases between them. CDR3 length equals 14 residues. The CDR3 DNA follows: TGCAGTGCTAGAGATTTGAGAGGCCCCTACGAGCAGTACTTC. It yields the protein CSARDLRGPYEQYF.

This rearrangement joins TRBV5-1 to TRBJ1-1; D is unresolved. The CDR3 loop spans 14 amino acids. In germline, CDR1 is SGHRS, CDR2 YFSETQ. The V end lost 5 bases, the J end lost 0 bases, and 11 bases lay between the germline ends. The CDR3 reads CASRITEMNTEAFF. CDR3 sequence (DNA): TGCGCCAGCAGAATCACAGAGATGAACACTGAAGCTTTCTTT.

Comment on this clonotype: A single base separates this from a much larger clone, so it may be a read error. This chain uses TRBV11-2 with TRBJ2-2; TRBD2 is a possible D gene (6 bases). Germline V gene sequence: CDR1 SGHAT, CDR2 FQNNGV. There are 14 residues in the CDR3. V was pared by 4 bases and J by 6 bases, with 12 bases between. This CDR3 reads CASSYLTRAGELFF. In DNA, the CDR3 is TGTGCCAGCAGCTACCTGACTAGGGCCGGGGAGCTGTTTTTT.